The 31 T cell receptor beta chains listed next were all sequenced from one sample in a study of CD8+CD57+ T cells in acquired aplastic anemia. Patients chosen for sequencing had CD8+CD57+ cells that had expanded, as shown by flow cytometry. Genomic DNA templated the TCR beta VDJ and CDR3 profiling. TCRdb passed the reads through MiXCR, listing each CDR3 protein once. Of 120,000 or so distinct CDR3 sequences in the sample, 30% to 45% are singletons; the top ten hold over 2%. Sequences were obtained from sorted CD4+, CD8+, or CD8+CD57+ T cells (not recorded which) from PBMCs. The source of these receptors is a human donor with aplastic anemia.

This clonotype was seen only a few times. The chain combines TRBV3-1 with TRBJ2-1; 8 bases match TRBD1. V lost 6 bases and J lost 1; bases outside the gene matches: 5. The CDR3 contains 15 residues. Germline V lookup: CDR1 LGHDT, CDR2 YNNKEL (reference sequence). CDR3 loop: CASRIDRGSYNEQFF. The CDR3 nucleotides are TGTGCCAGCAGAATAGACAGGGGATCCTACAATGAGCAGTTCTTC.

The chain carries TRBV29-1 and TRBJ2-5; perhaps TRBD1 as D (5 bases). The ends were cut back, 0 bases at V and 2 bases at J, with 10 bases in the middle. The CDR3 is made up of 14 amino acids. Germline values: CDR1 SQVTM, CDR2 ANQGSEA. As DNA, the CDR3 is TGCAGCGTTGAAGACGGCAGGGTACAAGAGACCCAGTACTTC. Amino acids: CSVEDGRVQETQYF. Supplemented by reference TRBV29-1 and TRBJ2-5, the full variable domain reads SAVISQKPSRDICQRGTSLTIQCQVDSQVTMMFWYRQQPGQSLTLIATANQGSEATYESGFVIDKFPISRPNLTFSTLTVSNMSPEDSSIYLCSVEDGRVQETQYFGPGTRLLVL.

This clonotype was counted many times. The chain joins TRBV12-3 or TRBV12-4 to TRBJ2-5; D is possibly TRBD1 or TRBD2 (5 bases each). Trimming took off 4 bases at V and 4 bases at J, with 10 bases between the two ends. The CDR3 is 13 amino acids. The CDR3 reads CASSSVGVETQYF. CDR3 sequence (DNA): TGTGCCAGCAGTTCCGTGGGGGTAGAGACCCAGTACTTC.

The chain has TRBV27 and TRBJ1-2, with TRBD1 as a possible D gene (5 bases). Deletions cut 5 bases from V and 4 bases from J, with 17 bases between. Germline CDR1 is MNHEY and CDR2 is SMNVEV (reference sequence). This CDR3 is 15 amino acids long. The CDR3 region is CASSPTFGGFYGYTF. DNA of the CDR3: TGTGCCAGCAGTCCTACTTTCGGGGGGTTCTATGGCTACACCTTC.

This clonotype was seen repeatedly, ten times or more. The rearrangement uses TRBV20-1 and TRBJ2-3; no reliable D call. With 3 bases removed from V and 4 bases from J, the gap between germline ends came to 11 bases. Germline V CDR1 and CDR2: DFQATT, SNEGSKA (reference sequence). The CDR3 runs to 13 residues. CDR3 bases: TGCAGTGCTAGGTTGAGTTTGGCAGATACGCAGTATTTT. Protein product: CSARLSLADTQYF.

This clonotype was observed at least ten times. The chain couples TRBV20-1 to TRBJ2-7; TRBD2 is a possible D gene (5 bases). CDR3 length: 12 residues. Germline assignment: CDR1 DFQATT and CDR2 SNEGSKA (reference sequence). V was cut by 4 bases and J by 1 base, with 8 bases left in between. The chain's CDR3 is CSATRTSYEQYF. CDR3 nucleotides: TGCAGTGCTACTCGGACTTCCTACGAGCAGTACTTC.

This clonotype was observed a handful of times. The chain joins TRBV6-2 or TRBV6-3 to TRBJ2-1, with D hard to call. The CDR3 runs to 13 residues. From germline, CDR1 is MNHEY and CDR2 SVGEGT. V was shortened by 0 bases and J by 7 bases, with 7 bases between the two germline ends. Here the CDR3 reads CASSYSTRNEQFF. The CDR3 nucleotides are TGTGCCAGCAGTTACTCGACAAGGAATGAGCAGTTCTTC.

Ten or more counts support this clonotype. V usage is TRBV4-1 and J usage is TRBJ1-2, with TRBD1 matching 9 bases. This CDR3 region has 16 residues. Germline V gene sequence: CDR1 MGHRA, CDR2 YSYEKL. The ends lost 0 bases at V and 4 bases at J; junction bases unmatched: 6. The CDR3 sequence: CASSQDGQGFVYGYTF. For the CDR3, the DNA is TGCGCCAGCAGCCAAGATGGACAGGGGTTCGTCTATGGCTACACCTTC.

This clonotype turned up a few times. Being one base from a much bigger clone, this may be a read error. CDR3 in DNA: TGTGCCAGCAGTCACTGGCAGGGGGCGAGGGTTAACTATGGCTACGCCTTC. Protein product: CASSHWQGARVNYGYAF. This chain uses TRBV12-3 or TRBV12-4 with TRBJ1-2; 8 positions match TRBD1. CDR3 length: 17 residues.

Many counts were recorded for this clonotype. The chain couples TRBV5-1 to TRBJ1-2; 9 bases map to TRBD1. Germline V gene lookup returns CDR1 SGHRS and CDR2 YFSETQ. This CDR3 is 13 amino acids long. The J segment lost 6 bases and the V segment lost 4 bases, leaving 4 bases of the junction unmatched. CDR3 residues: CASSAGQGNGYTF. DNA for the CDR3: TGCGCCAGCAGCGCGGGACAGGGCAATGGCTACACCTTC.

The CDR3 bases are TGTGCCAGTAGTTCGACAGGGGAGGGATCACCCCTCCACTTT. Protein product: CASSSTGEGSPLHF. The V call is TRBV19, the J call TRBJ1-6, with TRBD1 identical over 8 bases. This CDR3 contains 14 residues. V was pared by 5 bases and J by 10 bases, with 7 bases of the junction left unmatched. Germline-derived CDR1 and CDR2 are LNHDA and SQIVND (reference sequence).

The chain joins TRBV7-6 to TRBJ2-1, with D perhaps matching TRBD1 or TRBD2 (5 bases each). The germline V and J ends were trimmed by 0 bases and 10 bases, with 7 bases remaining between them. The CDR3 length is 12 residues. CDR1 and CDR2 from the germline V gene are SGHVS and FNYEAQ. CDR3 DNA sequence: TGTGCCAGCAGCTTAGCGAGGGGAGAGCAGTTCTTC. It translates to CASSLARGEQFF. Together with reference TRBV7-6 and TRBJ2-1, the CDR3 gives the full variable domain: GAGVSQSPRYKVTKRGQDVALRCDPISGHVSLYWYRQALGQGPEFLTYFNYEAQQDKSGLPNDRFSAERPEGSISTLTIQRTEQRDSAMYRCASSLARGEQFFGPGTRLTVL.

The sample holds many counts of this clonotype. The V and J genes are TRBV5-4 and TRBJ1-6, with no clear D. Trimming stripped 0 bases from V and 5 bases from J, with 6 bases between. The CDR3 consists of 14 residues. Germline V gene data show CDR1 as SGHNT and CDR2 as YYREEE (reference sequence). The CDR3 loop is CASSLDPDNSPLHF. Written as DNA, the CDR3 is TGTGCCAGCAGCTTGGACCCTGATAATTCACCCCTCCACTTT.

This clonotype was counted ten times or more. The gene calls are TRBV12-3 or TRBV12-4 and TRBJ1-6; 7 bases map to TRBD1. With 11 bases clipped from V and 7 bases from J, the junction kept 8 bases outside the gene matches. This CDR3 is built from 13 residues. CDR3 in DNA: TGTGCCTCTCGGACAGGTGGAAATTCACCCCTCCACTTT. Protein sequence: CASRTGGNSPLHF.

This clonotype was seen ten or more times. The chain's CDR3 is CASSQEGGFGYGYTF. CDR3 DNA sequence: TGCGCCAGCAGCCAAGAAGGTGGTTTCGGCTATGGCTACACCTTC. The V call is TRBV4-1, the J call TRBJ1-2; D not certain. The CDR3 spans 15 residues. The germline gives CDR1 MGHRA, CDR2 YSYEKL. V was shortened by 0 bases and J by 4 bases, with 12 bases between the two germline ends.

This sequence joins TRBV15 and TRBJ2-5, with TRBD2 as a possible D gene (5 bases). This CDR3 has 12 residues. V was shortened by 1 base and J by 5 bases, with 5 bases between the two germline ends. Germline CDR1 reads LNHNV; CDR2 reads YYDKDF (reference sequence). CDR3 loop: CATSRVAETQYF. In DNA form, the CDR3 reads TGTGCCACCAGCAGAGTAGCGGAGACCCAGTACTTC.

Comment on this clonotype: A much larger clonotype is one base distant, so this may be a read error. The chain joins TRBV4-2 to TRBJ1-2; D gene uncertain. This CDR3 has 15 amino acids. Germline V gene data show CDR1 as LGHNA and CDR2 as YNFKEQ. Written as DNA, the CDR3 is TGTGCCAGCAGCCGACGGTTGGACTCCGACTATGGCCACACCTTC. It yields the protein CASSRRLDSDYGHTF.

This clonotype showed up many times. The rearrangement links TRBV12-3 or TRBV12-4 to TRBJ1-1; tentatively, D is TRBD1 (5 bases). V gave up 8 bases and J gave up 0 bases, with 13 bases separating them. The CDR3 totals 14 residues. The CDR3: CASRIGGMNTEAFF. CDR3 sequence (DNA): TGTGCCAGCCGTATTGGGGGGATGAACACTGAAGCTTTCTTT.

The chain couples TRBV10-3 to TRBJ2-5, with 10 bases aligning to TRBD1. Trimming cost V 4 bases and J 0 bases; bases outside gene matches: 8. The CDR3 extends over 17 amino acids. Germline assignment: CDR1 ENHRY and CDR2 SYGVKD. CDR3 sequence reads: CAISGGTGVENQETQYF. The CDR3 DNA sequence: TGTGCCATCAGTGGGGGGACAGGGGTGGAGAACCAAGAGACCCAGTACTTC.

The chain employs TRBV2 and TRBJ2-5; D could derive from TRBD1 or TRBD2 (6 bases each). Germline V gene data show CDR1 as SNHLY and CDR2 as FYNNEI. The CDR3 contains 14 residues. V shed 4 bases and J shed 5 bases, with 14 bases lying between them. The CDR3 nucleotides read TGTGCCAGCAGTGTACGGGGGCGTCGGGAGACCCAGTACTTC. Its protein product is CASSVRGRRETQYF.

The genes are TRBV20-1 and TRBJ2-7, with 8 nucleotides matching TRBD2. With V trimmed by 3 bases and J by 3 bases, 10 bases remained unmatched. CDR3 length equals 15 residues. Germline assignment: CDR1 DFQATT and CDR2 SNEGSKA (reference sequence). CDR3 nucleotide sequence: TGCAGTGCTAGGGCCCGGGAGGGGTGGAGCTACGAGCAGTACTTC. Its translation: CSARAREGWSYEQYF.

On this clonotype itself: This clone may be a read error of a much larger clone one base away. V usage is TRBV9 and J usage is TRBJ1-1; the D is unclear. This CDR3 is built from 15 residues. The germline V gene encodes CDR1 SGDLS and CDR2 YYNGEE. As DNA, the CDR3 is TGTGCCAGCAGCGTAGGAGGCCCCCGGAACACTGAAGCTTCCTTT. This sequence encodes CASSVGGPRNTEASF.

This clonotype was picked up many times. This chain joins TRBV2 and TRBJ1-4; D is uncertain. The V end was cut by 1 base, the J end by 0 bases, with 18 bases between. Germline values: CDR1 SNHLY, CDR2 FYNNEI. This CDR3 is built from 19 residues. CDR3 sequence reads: CASSEGEAFRDSTNEKLFF. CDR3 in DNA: TGTGCCAGCAGTGAAGGAGAGGCGTTTCGGGATTCAACTAATGAAAAACTGTTTTTT.

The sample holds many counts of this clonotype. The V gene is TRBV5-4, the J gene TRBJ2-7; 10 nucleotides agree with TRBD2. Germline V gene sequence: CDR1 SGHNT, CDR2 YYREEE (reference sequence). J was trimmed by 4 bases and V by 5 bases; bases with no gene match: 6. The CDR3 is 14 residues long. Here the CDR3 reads CASSPGLAAYEQYV. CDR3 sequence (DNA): TGTGCCAGCAGTCCCGGACTAGCGGCATACGAGCAGTACGTC.

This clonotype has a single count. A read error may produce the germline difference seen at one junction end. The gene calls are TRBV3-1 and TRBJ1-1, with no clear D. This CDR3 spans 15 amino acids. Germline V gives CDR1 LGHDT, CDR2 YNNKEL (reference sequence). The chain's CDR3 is CASSQGATVKTEAFF. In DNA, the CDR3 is TGTGCCAGCAGCCAAGGGGCTACAGTGAAGACTGAAGCTTTCTTT.

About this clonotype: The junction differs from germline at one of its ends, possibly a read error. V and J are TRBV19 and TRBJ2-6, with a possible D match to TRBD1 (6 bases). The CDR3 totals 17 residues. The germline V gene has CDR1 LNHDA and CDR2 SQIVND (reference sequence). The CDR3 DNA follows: TGTGCCAGTAGTAGGTCAGGGGCACGCTCTGGGTCCAACGCCCTGACTTTC. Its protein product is CASSRSGARSGSNALTF.

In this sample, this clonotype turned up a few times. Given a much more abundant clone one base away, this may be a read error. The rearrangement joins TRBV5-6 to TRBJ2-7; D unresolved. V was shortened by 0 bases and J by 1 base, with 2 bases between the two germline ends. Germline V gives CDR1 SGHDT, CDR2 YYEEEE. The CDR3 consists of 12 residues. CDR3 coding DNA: TGTGCCAGCAGCTTGGCATCCTACGAGCAGTACTTC. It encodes CASSLASYEQYF.

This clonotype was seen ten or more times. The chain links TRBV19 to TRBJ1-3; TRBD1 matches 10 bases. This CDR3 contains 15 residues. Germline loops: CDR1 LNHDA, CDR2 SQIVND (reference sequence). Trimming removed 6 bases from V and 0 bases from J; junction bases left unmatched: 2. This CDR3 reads CASRDRGTSGNTIYF. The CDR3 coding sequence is TGTGCCAGTAGGGACAGGGGGACCTCTGGAAACACCATATATTTT.

CDR3 DNA sequence: TGTGCCAGCAGCTTGTCGGCTAATTCACCCCTCCACTTT. Translated: CASSLSANSPLHF. V gene TRBV5-8 combines with J gene TRBJ1-6; D is unclear. Germline V gene data show CDR1 as SGHTS and CDR2 as YDEGEE. Trimming removed 1 base from V and 6 bases from J, with 5 bases in between. CDR3 size: 13 residues.

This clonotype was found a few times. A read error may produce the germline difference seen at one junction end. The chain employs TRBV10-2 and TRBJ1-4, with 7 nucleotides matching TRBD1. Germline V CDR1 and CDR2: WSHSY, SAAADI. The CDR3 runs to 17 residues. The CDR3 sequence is CASSPRGTGQINEKLFF. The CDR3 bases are TGTGCCAGCAGTCCTAGGGGTACGGGACAGATTAATGAAAAACTGTTTTTT.

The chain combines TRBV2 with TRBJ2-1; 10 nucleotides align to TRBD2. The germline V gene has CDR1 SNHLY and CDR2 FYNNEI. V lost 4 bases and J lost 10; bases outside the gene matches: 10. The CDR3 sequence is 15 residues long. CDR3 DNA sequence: TGTGCCAGCAGTGGGTCGAGCGGGGGGGCTAGGGAGCAGTTCTTC. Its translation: CASSGSSGGAREQFF.